The 3 T cell receptor beta chains below come from one sample, sequenced in a study of shared clonotypes between healthy human individuals. Clones were read by immunoSEQ multiplex PCR, and TCRdb kept only the in-frame ones, dropping some. Of roughly 450,000 clones listed, 79% are singletons. Sequencing was carried out using PBMCs. The source of these receptors is a middle-aged woman in good health. Some clones in this sample may be carry-over from other donors' samples.

This clone was observed once. The chain has TRBV11-2 and TRBJ2-7; D assignment may be TRBD1 or TRBD2 (5 bases each). V dropped 6 bases and J dropped 2 bases, with 14 bases sitting between them. CDR3 length: 14 amino acids. CDR1 SGHAT and CDR2 FQNNGV come from the germline V gene. The CDR3 DNA reads TGTGCCAGCAGAAAACCGGGACGGACCTACGAGCAGTACTTC. This gives the protein CASRKPGRTYEQYF.

The rearrangement uses TRBV28 and TRBJ2-5, with 10 bases identical to TRBD2. The CDR3 contains 16 residues. Germline values: CDR1 MDHEN, CDR2 SYDVKM. V was clipped by 5 bases and J by 4 bases; unmatched bases: 10. The CDR3: CASSTSSGSFGETQYF. The CDR3 bases are TGTGCCAGCAGTACTTCTAGCGGGAGTTTTGGAGAGACCCAGTACTTC.

The chain employs TRBV6-5 and TRBJ2-7; 9 bases agree with TRBD1. Looked up from germline, CDR1 is MNHEY and CDR2 is SVGAGI. Trimming took 5 bases from V and 4 from J; bases not matched to a gene: 9. The CDR3 consists of 15 residues. CDR3 in DNA: TGTGCCAGCAGTCGCGACCGGGACAGGGAATACGAGCAGTACTTC. It is translated as CASSRDRDREYEQYF.